The 12 T cell receptor beta chains below all came from one sample that was sequenced in a study of blood T cells in healthy people across ages. The second PCR ran roughly 6 to 11 cycles with a sample-barcoded 5' primer and J-beta primers. TCRdb redid the calling of the 5' RACE reads with MiXCR, one entry per CDR3 protein. The table has 1,300,000 or so distinct CDR3 sequences, around 55% seen once. Sequencing input: blood. Source of these receptors: a man younger than 35 in good health.

The table lists this clonotype with a count of one. A much larger clone lies one base from this, so it may be a read error. This chain uses TRBV28 with TRBJ2-1; D possibly uses TRBD1 or TRBD2 (5 bases each). Germline V lookup: CDR1 MDHEN, CDR2 SYDVKM. CDR3 length equals 13 residues. CDR3 sequence: CTSRGSSYNEQFF. Written as DNA, the CDR3 is TGTACCAGCCGGGGCAGCTCCTACAATGAGCAGTTCTTC.

The V and J genes are TRBV7-2 and TRBJ2-7; D uncertain. CDR1 is SGHTA and CDR2 is FQGNSA in the germline V gene. Between the trimmed V and J ends, which lost 3 bases and 2 bases, there was a span of 8 bases. The CDR3 has 13 amino acids. In DNA form, the CDR3 reads TGTGCCAGCAGCTTTGTCCCCGCCTACGAGCAGTACTTC. It translates to CASSFVPAYEQYF.

The genes are TRBV5-1 and TRBJ2-7; 8 nucleotides agree with TRBD1. Germline V gene lookup returns CDR1 SGHRS and CDR2 YFSETQ. V lost 4 bases, J lost 1 base, and 13 bases stayed unmatched. The CDR3 is made up of 17 amino acids. DNA of the CDR3: TGCGCCAGCAGCCCTGGTTTAGGACAGGGACTTTCCTACGAGCAGTACTTC. Encoded protein: CASSPGLGQGLSYEQYF.

Only a few counts were recorded for this clonotype. The CDR3 sequence is CSARVTRVRNEQFF. DNA of the CDR3: TGCAGTGCTAGGGTGACTAGGGTTCGCAATGAGCAGTTCTTC. V gene TRBV20-1 combines with J gene TRBJ2-1, with D possibly TRBD2 on 6 matching bases. The CDR3 spans 14 residues. Germline V gene lookup returns CDR1 DFQATT and CDR2 SNEGSKA (reference sequence). Trimming pared 3 bases from V and 6 bases from J, leaving 15 bases between.

The chain links TRBV29-1 to TRBJ2-7, with 9 bases identical to TRBD1. CDR3 length: 15 residues. Per germline, CDR1 SQVTM and CDR2 ANQGSEA. V dropped 6 bases and J dropped 6; count of bases not matched to a gene: 15. CDR3 in DNA: TGCAGCGTGACCACCAGGGGGACAGGGAGCAGCGAGCAGTACTTC. Amino acid sequence: CSVTTRGTGSSEQYF.

The chain joins TRBV20-1 to TRBJ2-1; a possible D gene is TRBD2 (5 bases). The CDR3 totals 14 residues. Germline CDR1 reads DFQATT; CDR2 reads SNEGSKA (reference sequence). V lost 5 bases to trimming and J lost 6 bases, with 17 bases between them. The CDR3 region is CSALVSSLGNEQFF. Written as DNA, the CDR3 is TGCAGTGCTCTGGTGTCTAGCTTGGGCAATGAGCAGTTCTTC.

V is TRBV5-1 and J is TRBJ2-5; 10 bases are shared with TRBD2. Judging by the DNA end, TRBJ2-7 fits better; the J call may be wrong. Per germline, CDR1 SGHRS and CDR2 YFSETQ. CDR3 length equals 15 residues. CDR3 residues: CASSPQAGGEYEQYF. The CDR3 region has the DNA TGCGCCAGCAGCCCCCAAGCGGGAGGGGAGTACGAGCAGTACTTC.

The chain is built from TRBV6-1 and TRBJ1-4; a possible D gene is TRBD1 (5 bases). The V gene's germline CDR1 is MNHNS and CDR2 SASEGT. The ends were cut back, 3 bases at V and 8 bases at J, with 13 bases in the middle. This CDR3 region has 14 residues. The CDR3 nucleotides are TGTGCCAGCAGTGAGGTCCAGGGTAGAGAAAAACTGTTTTTT. Protein: CASSEVQGREKLFF.

CDR3 sequence (DNA): TGCGCCAGCAGCCAAGATGTTCTAGCGGGGGGAGGCAATGAGCAGTTCTTC. It translates to CASSQDVLAGGGNEQFF. The chain recombines TRBV4-1 with TRBJ2-1; TRBD2 agrees at 11 bases. V shed 0 bases, J shed 6 bases, and the junction held 7 bases outside the gene matches. Germline V CDR1 and CDR2: MGHRA, YSYEKL. The CDR3 runs to 17 residues.

This clonotype was found a few times. This chain joins TRBV12-3 or TRBV12-4 and TRBJ2-1; TRBD1 aligns across 9 bases. The CDR3 is 14 amino acids. V shed 7 bases and J 3 bases; nucleotides not matched to a gene: 4. CDR3 coding DNA: TGTGCCAGCAAGGGACAGGGTTTCTACAATGAGCAGTTCTTC. Its protein product is CASKGQGFYNEQFF.

The chain is built from TRBV20-1 and TRBJ1-2, with 8 positions matching TRBD1. Germline V gives CDR1 DFQATT, CDR2 SNEGSKA (reference sequence). Trimming removed 4 bases from V and 6 bases from J; junction bases left unmatched: 13. CDR3 length: 15 residues. Written as DNA, the CDR3 is TGCAGTGCTAATACCGCCCCGGACAGGGCTGATGGCTACACCTTC. This gives the protein CSANTAPDRADGYTF.

This clonotype was picked up many times. The chain combines TRBV7-2 with TRBJ1-2, with TRBD1 as a possible D gene (6 bases). The CDR3 loop spans 13 amino acids. V was shortened by 2 bases and J by 6 bases, with 10 bases between the two germline ends. Germline CDR1 reads SGHTA; CDR2 reads FQGNSA. The CDR3: CASSLNREDGYTF. DNA of the CDR3: TGTGCCAGCAGCTTAAACAGGGAGGATGGCTACACCTTC.